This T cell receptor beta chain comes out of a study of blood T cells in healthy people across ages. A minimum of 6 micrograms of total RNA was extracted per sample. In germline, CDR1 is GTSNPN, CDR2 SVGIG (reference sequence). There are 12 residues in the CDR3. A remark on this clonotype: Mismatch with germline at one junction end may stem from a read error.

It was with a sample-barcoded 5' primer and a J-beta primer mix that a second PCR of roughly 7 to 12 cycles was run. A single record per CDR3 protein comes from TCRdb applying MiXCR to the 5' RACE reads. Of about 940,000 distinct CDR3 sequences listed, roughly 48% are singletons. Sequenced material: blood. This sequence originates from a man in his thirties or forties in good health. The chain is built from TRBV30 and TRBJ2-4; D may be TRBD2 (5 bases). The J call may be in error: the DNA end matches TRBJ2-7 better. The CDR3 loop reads CARRSNSYEQYF. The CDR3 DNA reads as TGTGCCCGGAGGTCAAATTCCTACGAGCAGTACTTC.